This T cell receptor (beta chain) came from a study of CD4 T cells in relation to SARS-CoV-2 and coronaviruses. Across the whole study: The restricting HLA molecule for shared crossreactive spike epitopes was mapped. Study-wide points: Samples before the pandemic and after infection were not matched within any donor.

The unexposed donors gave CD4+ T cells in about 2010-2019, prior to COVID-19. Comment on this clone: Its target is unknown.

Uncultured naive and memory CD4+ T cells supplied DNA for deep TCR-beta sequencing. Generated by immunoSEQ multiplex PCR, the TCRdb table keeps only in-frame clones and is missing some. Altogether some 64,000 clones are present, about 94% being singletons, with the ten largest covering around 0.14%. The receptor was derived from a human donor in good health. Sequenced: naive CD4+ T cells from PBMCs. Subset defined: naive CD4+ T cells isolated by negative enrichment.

CDR3 amino acids: CASSHVGTASHYGYTF. Here the CDR3 DNA reads TGTGCCAGCAGCCATGTTGGGACAGCGAGTCACTATGGCTACACCTTC. J is TRBJ1-2 and V is TRBV4-2; 7 nucleotides agree with TRBD1. Germline CDR1 LGHNA, CDR2 YNFKEQ. The junction had 10 bases not matched to a gene; V was cut back by 3 bases and J by 3 bases. The CDR3 is 16 residues long.